Listed below are T cell receptor beta chains from one sample, sequenced in a study of blood T cells in healthy people across ages. TCRdb reanalysed the 5' RACE reads using MiXCR and keeps one entry per CDR3 protein. The table records 1.8 million or so distinct CDR3 sequences, around 40% of them present only once. The sequenced sample consisted of blood. These receptor sequences come from a human donor in good health. The CDR3 runs from the conserved cysteine through the conserved F or W. D genes are given only for firm matches. Size values are once, few and many counts, or a class for expanded clones, and some rows have none.

j_call d_call clone_size v_call cdr3_aa cdr3_nt
TRBJ1-2 NA few TRBV28 CASSPLEEINYGYTF TGTGCCAGCTCCCCCTTGGAAGAGATTAACTATGGCTACACCTTC
TRBJ2-3 NA few TRBV5-1 CASSNAGYSTDTQYF TGCGCCAGCAGCAATGCGGGGTATAGCACAGATACGCAGTATTTT
TRBJ2-5 NA NA TRBV6-2/TRBV6-3 CASSYYMETQYF TGTGCCAGCAGTTACTATATGGAGACCCAGTACTTC
TRBJ1-2 TRBD1 NA TRBV2 CAGRNLWTQGTYGYTF TGTGCCGGCAGAAACCTATGGACACAGGGGACGTATGGCTACACCTTC
TRBJ1-3 NA NA TRBV4-3 CASSQDPLGSGNTIYF TGCGCCAGCAGCCAAGATCCGTTGGGGTCTGGAAACACCATATATTTT
TRBJ2-7 NA many TRBV19 CASSIGGYEQYF TGTGCCAGCAGTATTGGGGGGTACGAGCAGTACTTC
TRBJ1-2 NA NA TRBV4-1 CASSQLIWDYGYTF TGCGCCAGCAGCCAATTAATTTGGGACTATGGCTACACCTTC
TRBJ2-1 NA NA TRBV20-1 CSARVGWNEQFF TGCAGTGCTAGGGTGGGGTGGAATGAGCAGTTCTTC
TRBJ1-2 TRBD1 NA TRBV12-3/TRBV12-4 CASSFRTGDNYGYTF TGTGCCAGCAGTTTCAGGACAGGGGATAACTATGGCTACACCTTC
TRBJ2-7 NA NA TRBV29-1 CSGRRDSYEQYF TGCAGCGGCCGGCGGGACTCCTACGAGCAGTACTTC
TRBJ2-5 TRBD1 NA TRBV20-1 CSARDRQGEETQYF TGCAGTGCTAGAGATCGACAGGGAGAAGAGACCCAGTACTTC
TRBJ1-2 NA NA TRBV28 CASSSPPKDPGYTF TGTGCCAGCAGCTCCCCGCCCAAGGACCCTGGCTACACCTTC
TRBJ2-1 TRBD1 few TRBV7-3 CASSPLPRGLSYNEQFF TGTGCCAGCAGCCCACTACCCAGGGGGCTCTCCTACAATGAGCAGTTCTTC
TRBJ1-2 NA NA TRBV9 CASSAGTRHYGYTF TGTGCCAGCAGCGCCGGGACAAGGCACTATGGCTACACCTTC
TRBJ2-2 TRBD2 once TRBV7-3 CASSPSGGAAGELFF TGTGCCAGCAGTCCCAGCGGGGGGGCCGCCGGGGAGCTGTTTTTT
TRBJ2-3 NA NA TRBV6-5 CASSFRQVTDTQYF TGTGCCAGCAGTTTCAGACAGGTCACAGATACGCAGTATTTT
TRBJ1-6 NA NA TRBV6-1 CASSDAGVDSPLHF TGTGCCAGCAGTGATGCAGGGGTGGACTCACCCCTCCACTTT
TRBJ2-7 NA few TRBV4-3 CASSQGRDISYEQYF TGCGCCAGCAGCCAAGGACGGGACATCTCCTACGAGCAGTACTTC
TRBJ2-3 NA once TRBV20-1 CSAIPGAGADTQYF TGCAGTGCTATCCCGGGGGCGGGTGCAGATACGCAGTATTTT
TRBJ2-7 TRBD2 NA TRBV28 CASSLSSGGREQYF TGTGCCAGCAGTTTATCCAGCGGGGGGCGGGAGCAGTACTTC
TRBJ2-5 NA NA TRBV28 CASSWYKRGVGETQYF TGTGCCAGCAGTTGGTATAAGAGGGGCGTGGGAGAGACCCAGTACTTC